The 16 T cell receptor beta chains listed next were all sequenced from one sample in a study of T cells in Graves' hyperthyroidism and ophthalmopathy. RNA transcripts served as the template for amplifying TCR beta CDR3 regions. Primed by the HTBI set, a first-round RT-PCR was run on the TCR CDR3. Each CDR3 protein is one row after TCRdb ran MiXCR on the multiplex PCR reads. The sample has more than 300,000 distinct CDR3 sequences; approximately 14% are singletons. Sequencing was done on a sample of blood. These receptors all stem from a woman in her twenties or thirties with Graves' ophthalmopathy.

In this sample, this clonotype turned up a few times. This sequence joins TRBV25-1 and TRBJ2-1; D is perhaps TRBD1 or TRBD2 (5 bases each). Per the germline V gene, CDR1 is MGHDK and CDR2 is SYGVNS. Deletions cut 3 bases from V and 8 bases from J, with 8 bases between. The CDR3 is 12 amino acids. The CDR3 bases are TGTGCCAGCAGTGATTGGGGACATGAGCAGTTCTTC. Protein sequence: CASSDWGHEQFF.

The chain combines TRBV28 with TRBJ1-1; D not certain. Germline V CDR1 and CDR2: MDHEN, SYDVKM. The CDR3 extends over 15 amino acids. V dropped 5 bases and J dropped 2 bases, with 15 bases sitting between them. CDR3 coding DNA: TGTGCCAGCAGTCAACGGAAAGGAATCAACACTGAAGCTTTCTTT. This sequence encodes CASSQRKGINTEAFF.

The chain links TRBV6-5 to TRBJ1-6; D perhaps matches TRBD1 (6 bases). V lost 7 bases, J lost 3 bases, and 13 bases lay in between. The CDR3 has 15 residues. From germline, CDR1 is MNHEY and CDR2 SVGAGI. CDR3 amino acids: CASKLQTGYNSPLHF. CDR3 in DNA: TGTGCCAGCAAGTTGCAGACAGGCTATAATTCACCCCTCCACTTT.

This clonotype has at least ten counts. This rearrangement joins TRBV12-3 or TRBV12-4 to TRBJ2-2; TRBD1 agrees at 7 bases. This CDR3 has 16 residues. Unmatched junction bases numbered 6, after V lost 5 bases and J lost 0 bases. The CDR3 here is CASSRLDRTNTGELFF. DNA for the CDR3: TGTGCCAGCAGTAGACTGGACAGGACGAACACCGGGGAGCTGTTTTTT.

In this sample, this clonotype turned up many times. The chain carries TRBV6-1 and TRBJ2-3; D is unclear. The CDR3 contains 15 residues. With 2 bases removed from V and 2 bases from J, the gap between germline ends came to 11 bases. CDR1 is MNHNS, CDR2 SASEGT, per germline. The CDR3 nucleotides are TGTGCCAGCAGTGAACGGCGCTCGACCACAGATACGCAGTATTTT. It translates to CASSERRSTTDTQYF.

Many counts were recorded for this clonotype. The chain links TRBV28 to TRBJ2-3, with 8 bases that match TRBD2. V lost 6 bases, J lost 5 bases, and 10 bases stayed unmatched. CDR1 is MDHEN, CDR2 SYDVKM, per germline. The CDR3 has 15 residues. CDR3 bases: TGTGCCAGCAGCTCCCGGACTAGCCCCAGAGATACGCAGTATTTT. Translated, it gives CASSSRTSPRDTQYF.

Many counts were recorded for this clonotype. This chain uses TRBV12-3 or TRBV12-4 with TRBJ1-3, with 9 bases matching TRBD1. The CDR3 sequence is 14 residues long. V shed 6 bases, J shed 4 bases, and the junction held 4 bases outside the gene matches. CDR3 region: CASRDRGFGNTIYF. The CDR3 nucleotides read TGTGCCAGCAGGGACAGGGGTTTCGGAAACACCATATATTTT.

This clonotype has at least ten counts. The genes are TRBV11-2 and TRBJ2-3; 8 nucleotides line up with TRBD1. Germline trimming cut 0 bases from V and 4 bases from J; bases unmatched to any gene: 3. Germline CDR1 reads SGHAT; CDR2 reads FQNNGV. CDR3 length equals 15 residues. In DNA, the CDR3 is TGTGCCAGCAGCTTAGACAGGGGGCAGGCAGATACGCAGTATTTT. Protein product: CASSLDRGQADTQYF.

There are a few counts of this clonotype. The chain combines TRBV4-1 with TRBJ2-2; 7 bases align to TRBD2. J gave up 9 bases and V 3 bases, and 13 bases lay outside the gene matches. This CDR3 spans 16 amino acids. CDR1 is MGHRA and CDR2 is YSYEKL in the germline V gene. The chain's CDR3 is CASSHGLERFPRELFF. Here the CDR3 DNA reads TGCGCCAGCAGCCACGGACTAGAACGGTTTCCAAGGGAGCTGTTTTTT.

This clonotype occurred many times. The chain's CDR3 is CASSQDWGQYEQYF. CDR3 sequence (DNA): TGTGCCAGCAGCCAAGATTGGGGACAGTACGAGCAGTACTTC. The chain carries TRBV4-2 and TRBJ2-7, with TRBD1 matching 7 bases. Germline CDR1 and CDR2: LGHNA and YNFKEQ. This CDR3 spans 14 amino acids. V gave up 0 bases and J gave up 4 bases; unmatched junction bases: 3.

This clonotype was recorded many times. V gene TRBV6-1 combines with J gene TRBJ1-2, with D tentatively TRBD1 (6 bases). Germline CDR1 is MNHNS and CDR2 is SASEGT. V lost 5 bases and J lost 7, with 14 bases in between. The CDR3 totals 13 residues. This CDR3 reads CASSYAGASGYTF. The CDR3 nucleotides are TGTGCCAGCAGTTATGCAGGGGCCAGTGGCTACACCTTC.

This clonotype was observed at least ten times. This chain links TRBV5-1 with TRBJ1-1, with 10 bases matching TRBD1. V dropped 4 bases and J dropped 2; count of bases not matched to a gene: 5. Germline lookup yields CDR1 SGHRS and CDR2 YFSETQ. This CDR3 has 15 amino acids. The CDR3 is CASSTRQGANTEAFF. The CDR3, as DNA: TGCGCCAGCAGCACCCGACAGGGGGCTAACACTGAAGCTTTCTTT.

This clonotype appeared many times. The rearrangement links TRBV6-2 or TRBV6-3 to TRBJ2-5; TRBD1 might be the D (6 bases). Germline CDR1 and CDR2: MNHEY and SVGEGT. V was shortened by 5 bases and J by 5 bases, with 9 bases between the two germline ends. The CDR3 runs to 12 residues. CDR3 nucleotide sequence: TGTGCCAGCAGTCAGGGGTCTGAGACCCAGTACTTC. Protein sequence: CASSQGSETQYF.

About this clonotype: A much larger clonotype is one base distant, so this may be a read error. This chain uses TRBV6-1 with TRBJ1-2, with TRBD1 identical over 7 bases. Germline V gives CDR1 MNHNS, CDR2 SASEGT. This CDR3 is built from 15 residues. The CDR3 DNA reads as TGTGCCAGAAGTGAAGCCTTGGGACAGTTCTATGGCTACACCTTC. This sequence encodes CARSEALGQFYGYTF.

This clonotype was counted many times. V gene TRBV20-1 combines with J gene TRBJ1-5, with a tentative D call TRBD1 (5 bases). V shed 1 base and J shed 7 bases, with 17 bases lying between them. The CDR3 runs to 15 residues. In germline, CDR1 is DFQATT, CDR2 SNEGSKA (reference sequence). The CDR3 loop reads CSARVGTGRGQPQHF. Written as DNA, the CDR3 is TGCAGTGCTAGAGTGGGAACAGGCCGGGGGCAGCCCCAGCATTTT.

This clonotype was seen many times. CDR3 sequence reads: CASSTDRNSYEQYF. The CDR3 DNA is TGTGCCAGCTCAACTGACAGGAATTCCTACGAGCAGTACTTC. The genes are TRBV18 and TRBJ2-7; D is possibly TRBD1 (6 bases). Trimming cost V 5 bases and J 1 base, with 12 bases left between them. This CDR3 has 14 amino acids. Germline loops: CDR1 KGHSH, CDR2 LQKENI.